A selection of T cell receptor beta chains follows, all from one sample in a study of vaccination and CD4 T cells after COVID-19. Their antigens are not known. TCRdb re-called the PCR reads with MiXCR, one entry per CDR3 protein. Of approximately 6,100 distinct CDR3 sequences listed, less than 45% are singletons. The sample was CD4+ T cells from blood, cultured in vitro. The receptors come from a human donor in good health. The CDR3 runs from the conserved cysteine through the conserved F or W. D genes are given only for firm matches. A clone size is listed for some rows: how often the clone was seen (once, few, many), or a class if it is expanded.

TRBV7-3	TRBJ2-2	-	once	CASSAMEGRLTAGELFF	TGTGCCAGCAGCGCAATGGAGGGACGTTTGACGGCCGGGGAGCTGTTTTTT
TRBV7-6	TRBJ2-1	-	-	CASSLKPPDLSFTYNEQFF	TGTGCCAGCAGCTTAAAACCCCCTGATCTCTCCTTTACCTACAATGAGCAGTTCTTC
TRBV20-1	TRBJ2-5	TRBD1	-	CSASWVTGSETQYF	TGCAGTGCTAGTTGGGTGACAGGGTCTGAGACCCAGTACTTC
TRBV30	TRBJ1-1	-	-	CAWSRQADTEAFF	TGTGCCTGGAGTCGGCAGGCGGACACTGAAGCTTTCTTT
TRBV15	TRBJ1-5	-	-	CATSKSPKGEPQHF	TGTGCCACCAGCAAATCCCCGAAGGGGGAGCCCCAGCATTTT
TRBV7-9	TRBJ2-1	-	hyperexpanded	CASSFPPGINEQFF	TGTGCCAGCAGCTTCCCACCCGGTATCAATGAGCAGTTCTTC
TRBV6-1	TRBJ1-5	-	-	CASSQIPGPGAAQPQHF	TGTGCCAGCAGTCAGATCCCCGGACCCGGGGCAGCTCAGCCCCAGCATTTT
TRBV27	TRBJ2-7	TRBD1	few	CASSYNGDSSYPSYEQYF	TGTGCCAGCAGCTATAATGGGGACAGCAGCTATCCATCCTACGAGCAGTACTTC
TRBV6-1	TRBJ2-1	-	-	CASRIVGEQFF	TGTGCCAGCAGAATCGTAGGTGAGCAGTTCTTC
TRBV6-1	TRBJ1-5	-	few	CASSRDPGNQPQHF	TGTGCCAGCAGTCGGGACCCGGGGAATCAGCCCCAGCATTTT
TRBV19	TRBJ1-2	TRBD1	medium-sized	CASSRGRDRGQDGYTF	TGTGCCAGTAGTAGGGGACGGGACAGGGGGCAAGATGGCTACACCTTC
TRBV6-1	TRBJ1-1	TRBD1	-	CASSDRGWGGVNTEAFF	TGCGCCAGCAGTGACAGGGGGTGGGGAGGCGTGAACACTGAAGCTTTCTTT
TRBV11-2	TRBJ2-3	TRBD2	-	CASSLRGGPTDTQYF	TGTGCCAGCAGCTTACGGGGGGGGCCCACAGATACGCAGTATTTT
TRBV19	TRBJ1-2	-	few	CASSVGIGYGYTF	TGTGCCAGTAGTGTTGGGATTGGCTATGGCTACACCTTC
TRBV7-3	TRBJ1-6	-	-	CASSQRREGGSPLHF	TGTGCCAGCAGTCAAAGGAGGGAAGGAGGTTCACCCCTCCACTTT
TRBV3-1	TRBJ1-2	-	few	CASSPLPYANYGYTF	TGTGCCAGCAGCCCTCTTCCGTACGCTAACTATGGCTACACCTTC
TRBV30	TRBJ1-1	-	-	CAWTGEGPTEAFF	TGTGCCTGGACGGGTGAGGGCCCTACTGAAGCTTTCTTT
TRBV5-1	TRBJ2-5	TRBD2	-	CASSLESGLAVKTQYF	TGCGCCAGCAGCTTGGAGTCGGGACTAGCGGTAAAGACCCAGTACTTC
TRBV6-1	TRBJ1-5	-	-	CASSSNYLNQPQHF	TGTGCCAGCAGTAGTAACTACCTTAATCAGCCCCAGCATTTT
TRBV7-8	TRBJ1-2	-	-	CASSQGVARQFNYGYTF	TGTGCCAGCAGTCAAGGGGTCGCCAGGCAGTTTAACTATGGCTACACCTTC
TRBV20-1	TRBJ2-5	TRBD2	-	CSAVSGGNIETQYF	TGCAGTGCCGTATCCGGGGGGAATATAGAGACCCAGTACTTC
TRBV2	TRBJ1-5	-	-	CASSKDNYSNQPQHF	TGTGCCAGCTCTAAGGATAACTATAGCAATCAGCCCCAGCATTTT
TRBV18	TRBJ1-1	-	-	CASSPGVLTEAFF	TGTGCCAGCTCACCAGGGGTGTTGACTGAAGCTTTCTTT
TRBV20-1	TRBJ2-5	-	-	CSAKGFLGQETQYF	TGCAGTGCTAAAGGGTTCCTGGGCCAAGAGACCCAGTACTTC
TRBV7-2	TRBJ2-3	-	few	CASTISGATDTQYF	TGTGCCAGCACCATCAGTGGTGCCACAGATACGCAGTATTTT
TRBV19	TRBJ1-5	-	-	CASTPGNNQPQHF	TGTGCCAGTACTCCAGGGAACAATCAGCCCCAGCATTTT
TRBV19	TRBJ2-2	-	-	CASSIANLETGELFF	TGTGCCAGTAGTATAGCTAACTTGGAAACTGGGGAGCTGTTTTTT
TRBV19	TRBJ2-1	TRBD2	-	CASSTDSPGLAGDNEQFF	TGTGCCAGTAGTACTGATTCACCGGGACTAGCGGGGGACAATGAGCAGTTCTTC
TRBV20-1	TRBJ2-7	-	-	CSAGTSSEQYF	TGCAGTGCGGGAACTAGCTCCGAGCAGTACTTC
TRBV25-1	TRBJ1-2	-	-	CATSGTPRGYTF	TGTGCCACCTCCGGGACCCCGCGGGGCTACACCTTC
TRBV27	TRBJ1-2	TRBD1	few	CASSPGGANYGYTF	TGTGCCAGCAGCCCAGGGGGGGCAAACTATGGCTACACCTTC
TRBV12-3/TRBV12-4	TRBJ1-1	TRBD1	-	CASKTGTGWVNTEAFF	TGTGCCAGCAAAACCGGGACAGGGTGGGTGAACACTGAAGCTTTCTTT
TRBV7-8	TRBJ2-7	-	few	CASSLLGGTYEQYF	TGTGCCAGCAGCCTCCTCGGCGGTACCTACGAGCAGTACTTC
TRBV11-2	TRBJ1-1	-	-	CASSLPEAEAFF	TGTGCCAGCAGCTTGCCGGAGGCTGAAGCTTTCTTT
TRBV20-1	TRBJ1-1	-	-	CSAREPTWAVEAFF	TGCAGTGCTAGAGAACCCACATGGGCCGTTGAAGCTTTCTTT
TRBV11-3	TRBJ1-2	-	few	CASSSGYGCGYTF	TGTGCCAGCAGCTCGGGGTATGGTTGTGGCTACACCTTC
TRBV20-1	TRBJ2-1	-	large	CSAREPLSNGQFF	TGCAGTGCTAGAGAACCCCTCTCCAATGGGCAGTTCTTC
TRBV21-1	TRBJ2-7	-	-	CALPWGSYEQYF	TGTGCCCTCCCTTGGGGCTCCTACGAGCAGTACTTC
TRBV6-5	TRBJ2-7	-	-	CASSYRPYEQYF	TGTGCCAGCAGTTACCGACCCTACGAGCAGTACTTC
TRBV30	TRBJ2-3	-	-	CAWDFGHTDTQYF	TGTGCCTGGGATTTTGGACACACAGATACGCAGTATTTT
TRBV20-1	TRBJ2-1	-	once	CSAMGTYNEQFF	TGCAGTGCTATGGGAACTTACAATGAGCAGTTCTTC
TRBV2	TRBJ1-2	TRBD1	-	CAGGTGWDYGYTF	TGTGCCGGCGGGACAGGGTGGGACTATGGCTACACCTTC
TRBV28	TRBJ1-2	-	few	CASSLISGDRGYTF	TGTGCCAGCAGTCTAATCTCAGGCGATCGTGGCTACACCTTC
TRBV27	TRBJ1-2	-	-	CASSLGGGAEGYTF	TGTGCCAGCAGTTTAGGGGGGGGCGCTGAGGGCTACACCTTC
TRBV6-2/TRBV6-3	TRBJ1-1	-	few	CASNPGHGSYTEAFF	TGTGCCAGCAACCCGGGACATGGGTCTTACACTGAAGCTTTCTTT
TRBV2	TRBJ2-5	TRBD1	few	CASSLGGWETQYF	TGTGCCAGCAGTCTAGGGGGCTGGGAGACCCAGTACTTC
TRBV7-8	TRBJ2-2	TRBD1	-	CASSLVWTGNTGELFF	TGTGCCAGCAGCTTAGTTTGGACAGGCAACACCGGGGAGCTGTTTTTT
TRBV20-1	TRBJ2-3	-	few	CSAVSAGTDTQYF	TGCAGTGCCGTGTCGGCAGGCACAGATACGCAGTATTTT
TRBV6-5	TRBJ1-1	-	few	CASSFRGMDAEAFF	TGTGCCAGCAGTTTTAGGGGGATGGACGCTGAAGCTTTCTTT
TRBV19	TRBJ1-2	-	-	CASRRDYGYTF	TGTGCCAGTAGACGGGACTATGGCTACACCTTC
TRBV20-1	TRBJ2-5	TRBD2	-	CSAKAGGLGETQYF	TGCAGTGCTAAAGCGGGGGGTTTAGGTGAGACCCAGTACTTC
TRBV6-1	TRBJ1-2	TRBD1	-	CASSDGQGHGGYTF	TGTGCCAGCAGTGACGGACAGGGGCACGGTGGCTACACCTTC
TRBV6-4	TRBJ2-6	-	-	CASSPQGSGANVLTF	TGTGCCAGCAGTCCACAGGGCTCTGGGGCCAACGTCCTGACTTTC
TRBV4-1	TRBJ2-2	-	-	CASSQEQPMNTGELFF	TGCGCCAGCAGCCAAGAACAACCCATGAACACCGGGGAGCTGTTTTTT
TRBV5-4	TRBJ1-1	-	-	CASSLAVRSGEAFF	TGTGCCAGCAGCTTGGCGGTTAGGTCCGGTGAAGCTTTCTTT
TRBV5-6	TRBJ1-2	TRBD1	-	CASSTGQGQGYTF	TGTGCCAGCAGCACGGGACAGGGTCAAGGCTACACCTTC
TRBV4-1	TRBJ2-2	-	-	CASSQVPPGELFF	TGCGCCAGCAGCCAAGTTCCTCCCGGGGAGCTGTTTTTT
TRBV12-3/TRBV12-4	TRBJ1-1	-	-	CASSLGGTGVAFF	TGTGCCAGCAGTTTAGGCGGGACGGGGGTTGCTTTCTTT